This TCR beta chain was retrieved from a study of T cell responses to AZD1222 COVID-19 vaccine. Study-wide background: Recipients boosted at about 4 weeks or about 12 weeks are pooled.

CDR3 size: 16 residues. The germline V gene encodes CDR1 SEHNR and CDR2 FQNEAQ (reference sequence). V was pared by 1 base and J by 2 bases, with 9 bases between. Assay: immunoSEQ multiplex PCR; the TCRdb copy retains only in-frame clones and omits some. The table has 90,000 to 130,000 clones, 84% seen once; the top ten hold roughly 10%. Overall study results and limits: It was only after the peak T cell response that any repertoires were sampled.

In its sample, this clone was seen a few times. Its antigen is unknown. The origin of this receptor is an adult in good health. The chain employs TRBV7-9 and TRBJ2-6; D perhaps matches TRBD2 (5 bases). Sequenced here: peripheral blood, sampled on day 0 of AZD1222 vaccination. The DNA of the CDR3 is TGTGCCAGCAGCTTAGTCCCGGGGACTGGGGCCAACGTCCTGACTTTC. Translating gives CASSLVPGTGANVLTF.